This T cell receptor (beta chain) was obtained from a study of blood T cell repertoires in COVID-19. The CDR3 loop spans 16 amino acids. V trimming: 5 bases; J trimming: 5 bases; junction bases outside the gene matches: 12. CDR1 and CDR2 (germline): MNHEY, SVGEGT. Donors were grouped by their self-reported clinical history. Clones were sequenced by immunoSEQ multiplex PCR, and TCRdb holds only the in-frame ones, with some missing. Of approximately 300,000 clones listed, over 75% were seen once; the top ten hold approximately 5.3%. Sequences were obtained from PBMCs or T cells enriched from blood (not recorded which). This chain connects TRBV6-2 or TRBV6-3 to TRBJ1-1; 9 bases fit TRBD1. The clonotype was recovered from a woman aged 25 to 45 who had recovered from COVID-19. Here the CDR3 DNA reads TGTGCCAGCAGTCAAGTCCCGGGACAGGGAGGGACTGAAGCTTTCTTT. This gives the protein CASSQVPGQGGTEAFF.